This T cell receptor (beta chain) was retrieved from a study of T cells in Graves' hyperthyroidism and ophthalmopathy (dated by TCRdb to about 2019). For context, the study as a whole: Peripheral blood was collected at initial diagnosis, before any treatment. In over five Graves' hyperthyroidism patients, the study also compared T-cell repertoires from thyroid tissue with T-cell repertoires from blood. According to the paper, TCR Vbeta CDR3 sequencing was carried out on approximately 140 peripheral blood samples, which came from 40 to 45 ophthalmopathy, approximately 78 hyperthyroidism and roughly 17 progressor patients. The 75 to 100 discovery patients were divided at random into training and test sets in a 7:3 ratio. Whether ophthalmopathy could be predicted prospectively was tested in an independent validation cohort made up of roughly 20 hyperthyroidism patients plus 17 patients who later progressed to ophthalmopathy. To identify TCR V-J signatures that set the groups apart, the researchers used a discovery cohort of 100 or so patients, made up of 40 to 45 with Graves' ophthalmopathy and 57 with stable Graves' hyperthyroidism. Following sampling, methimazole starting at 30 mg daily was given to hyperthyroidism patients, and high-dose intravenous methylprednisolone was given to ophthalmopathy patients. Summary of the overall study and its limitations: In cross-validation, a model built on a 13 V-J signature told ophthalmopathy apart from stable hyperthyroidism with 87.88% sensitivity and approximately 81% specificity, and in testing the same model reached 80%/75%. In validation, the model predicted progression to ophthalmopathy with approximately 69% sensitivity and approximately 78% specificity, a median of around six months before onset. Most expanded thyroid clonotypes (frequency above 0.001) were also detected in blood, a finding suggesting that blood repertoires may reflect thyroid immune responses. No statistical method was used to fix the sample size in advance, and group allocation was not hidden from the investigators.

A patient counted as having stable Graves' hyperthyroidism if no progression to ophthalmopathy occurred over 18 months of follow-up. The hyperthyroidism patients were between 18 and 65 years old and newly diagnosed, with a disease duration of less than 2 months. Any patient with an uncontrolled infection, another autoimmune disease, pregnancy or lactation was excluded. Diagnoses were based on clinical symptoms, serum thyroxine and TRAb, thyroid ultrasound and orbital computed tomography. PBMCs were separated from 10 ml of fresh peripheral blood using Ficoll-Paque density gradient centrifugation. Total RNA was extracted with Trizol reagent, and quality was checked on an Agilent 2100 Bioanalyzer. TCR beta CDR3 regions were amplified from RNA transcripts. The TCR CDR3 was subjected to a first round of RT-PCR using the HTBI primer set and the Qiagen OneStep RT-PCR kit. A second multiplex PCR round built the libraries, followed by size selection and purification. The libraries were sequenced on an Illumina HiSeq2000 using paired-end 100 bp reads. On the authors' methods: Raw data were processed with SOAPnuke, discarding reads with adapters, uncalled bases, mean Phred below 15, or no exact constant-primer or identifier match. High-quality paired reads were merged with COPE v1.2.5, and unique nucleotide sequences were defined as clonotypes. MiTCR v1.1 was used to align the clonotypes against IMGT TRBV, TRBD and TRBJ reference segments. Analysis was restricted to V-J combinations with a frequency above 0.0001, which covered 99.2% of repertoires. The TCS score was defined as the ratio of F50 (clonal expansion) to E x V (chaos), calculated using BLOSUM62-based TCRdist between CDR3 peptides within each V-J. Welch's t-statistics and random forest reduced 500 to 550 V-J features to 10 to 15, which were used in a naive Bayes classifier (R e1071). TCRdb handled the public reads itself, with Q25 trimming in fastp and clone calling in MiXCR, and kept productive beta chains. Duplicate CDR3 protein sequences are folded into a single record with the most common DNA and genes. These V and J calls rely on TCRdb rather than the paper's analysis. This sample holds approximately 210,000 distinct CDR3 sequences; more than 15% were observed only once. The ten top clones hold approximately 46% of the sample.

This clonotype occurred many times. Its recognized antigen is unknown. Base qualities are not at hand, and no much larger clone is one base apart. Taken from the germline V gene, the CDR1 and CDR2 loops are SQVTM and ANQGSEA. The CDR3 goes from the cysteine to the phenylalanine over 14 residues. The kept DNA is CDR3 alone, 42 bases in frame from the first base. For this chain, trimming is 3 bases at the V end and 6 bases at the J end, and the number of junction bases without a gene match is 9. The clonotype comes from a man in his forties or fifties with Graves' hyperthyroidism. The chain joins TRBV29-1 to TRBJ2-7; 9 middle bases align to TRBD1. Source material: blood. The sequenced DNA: TGCAGCGTTGACGCCGGGACAGGGAACCTCGAGCAGTACTTC. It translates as CSVDAGTGNLEQYF.